This T cell receptor beta chain appears in the sequencing data of a study of T cell responses to AZD1222 COVID-19 vaccine. Sequencing used immunoSEQ multiplex PCR; TCRdb keeps in-frame clones, though not all of them. The repertoire holds 66,000 or so clones, with 79% as singletons. V was clipped by 1 base and J by 0 bases; unmatched bases: 5. The CDR3 sequence is 17 residues long. Per germline, CDR1 MNHNS and CDR2 SASEGT. The chain carries TRBV6-1 and TRBJ2-1; 8 bases are a match to TRBD1. This sample comprised peripheral blood, obtained on day 0 of MenACWY control vaccination. The sequence was obtained from an adult in good health. The CDR3 spells CASSEEQGGRSYNEQFF. The CDR3 nucleotides are TGTGCCAGCAGTGAAGAACAGGGGGGACGCTCCTACAATGAGCAGTTCTTC.